This TCR beta chain was sequenced in a study of human T cells and chemical hapten exposure. Whole-study results and caveats: Compared to controls, expanded TCRs made significantly more large clusters of similar CDR3s.

The CDR3 length is 14 residues. Germline V gene data show CDR1 as MGHDK and CDR2 as SYGVNS. V was clipped by 4 bases and J by 14 bases; unmatched bases: 7. This clonotype was picked up a small number of times. Its target is unknown. TCRdb fed the RACE reads into MiXCR, producing one record per CDR3 protein. The sample holds about 340,000 distinct CDR3 sequences, approximately 6.3% seen once. The sample's time point: patch test 1, 2 weeks after DPC sensitization. Treatment specified: therapeutic diphenylcyclopropenone sensitization with weekly scalp DPC. The J gene is TRBJ1-6, the V gene TRBV25-1, with 11 bases lining up with TRBD1. The source material was whole blood, sampled in connection with sensitization to the hapten diphenylcyclopropenone (DPC). The sequence was obtained from a woman in her late teens or twenties with alopecia areata. Some clones in this sample may be carry-over from other donors' samples. CDR3 in amino acids: CASSAGQGAGALHF. The CDR3, as DNA: TGTGCCAGCAGTGCCGGACAGGGGGCTGGGGCCCTCCACTTT.